The subject of this entry is one T cell receptor beta chain. The sample belongs to a study of patients and donors after allogeneic stem cell transplantation. MiXCR, applied by TCRdb to the RT-PCR reads, yields one record per CDR3 protein. The sample holds about 110,000 distinct CDR3 sequences, about a third seen once. V was cut by 0 bases and J by 0 bases, with 8 bases left in between. Germline lookup yields CDR1 MNHEY and CDR2 SVGAGI. This CDR3 has 16 amino acids. The rearrangement uses TRBV6-5 and TRBJ1-4; no clear D gene. Sequences were obtained from blood, either unsorted or a sorted T cell fraction (not recorded which). This clonotype was sampled from a human donor who was either an allogeneic HSCT recipient or a stem cell or donor lymphocyte infusion donor (not recorded which). It is not recorded whose cells these are; they may come from a transplant donor. In DNA form, the CDR3 reads TGTGCCAGCAGTTACTCGCCGAGAGCAACTAATGAAAAACTGTTTTTT. This translates into CASSYSPRATNEKLFF.